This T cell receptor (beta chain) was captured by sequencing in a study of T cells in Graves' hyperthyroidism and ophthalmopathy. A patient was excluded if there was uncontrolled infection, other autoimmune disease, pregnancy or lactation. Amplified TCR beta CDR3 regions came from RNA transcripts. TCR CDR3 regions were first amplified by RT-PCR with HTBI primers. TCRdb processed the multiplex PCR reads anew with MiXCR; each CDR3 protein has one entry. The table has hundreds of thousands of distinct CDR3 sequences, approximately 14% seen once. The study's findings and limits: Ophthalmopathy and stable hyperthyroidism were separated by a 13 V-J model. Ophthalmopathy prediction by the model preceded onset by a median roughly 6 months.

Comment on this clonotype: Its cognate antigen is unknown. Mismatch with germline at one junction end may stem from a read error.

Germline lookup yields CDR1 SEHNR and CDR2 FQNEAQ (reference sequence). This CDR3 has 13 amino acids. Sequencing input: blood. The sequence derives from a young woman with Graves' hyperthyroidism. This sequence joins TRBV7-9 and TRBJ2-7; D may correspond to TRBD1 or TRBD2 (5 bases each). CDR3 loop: CACSLGTAYEQYF. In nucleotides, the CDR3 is TGTGCCTGCAGCTTAGGGACCGCCTACGAGCAGTACTTC.